The 22 T cell receptor beta chains given below trace back to one sample, sequenced in a study of cytomegalovirus exposure and HLA in healthy donors. The PCR contained 60 Vbeta and 13 Jbeta primers. TCRdb keeps only in-frame clones here, not all; method: immunoSEQ multiplex PCR. The table lists roughly 190,000 clones, nearly 80% of them singletons, with about 3% in the top ten. The sample was PBMCs. Receptors were obtained from a female donor in good health and CMV-seronegative.

This clone was counted once. The CDR3 DNA is TGTGCCAGCAGTCCCACGGACACTTCCACCGGGGAGCTGTTTTTT. Protein product: CASSPTDTSTGELFF. The chain links TRBV27 to TRBJ2-2; a weak D match, TRBD1 (5 bases). Germline V lookup: CDR1 MNHEY, CDR2 SMNVEV (reference sequence). V was pared by 5 bases and J by 4 bases, with 14 bases between. The CDR3 is 15 amino acids.

This chain links TRBV9 with TRBJ1-1; D is possibly TRBD1 (5 bases). The germline gives CDR1 SGDLS, CDR2 YYNGEE. The ends were cut back, 4 bases at V and 0 bases at J, with 19 bases in the middle. The CDR3 runs 17 residues. CDR3 sequence reads: CASSPLGGVGLNTEAFF. CDR3 DNA: TGTGCCAGCAGCCCCTTGGGGGGGGTGGGGTTGAACACTGAAGCTTTCTTT.

This chain uses TRBV12-5 with TRBJ1-1; D uncertain. Germline V gene sequence: CDR1 LGHNT, CDR2 FRNRAP. V dropped 5 bases and J dropped 0 bases, with 10 bases sitting between them. CDR3 size: 14 residues. The CDR3 region has the DNA TGTGCTAGTGGTATGGGCAGATTGAACACTGAAGCTTTCTTT. As protein: CASGMGRLNTEAFF.

This clone was observed a handful of times. This sequence joins TRBV5-6 and TRBJ2-7; D not certain. Germline V gene sequence: CDR1 SGHDT, CDR2 YYEEEE. This CDR3 region has 12 residues. Trimming left V 0 bases short and J 6 bases short, with 7 bases between. CDR3 DNA: TGTGCCAGCAGCTTGGAGCTCCGCGAGCAGTACTTC. It translates to CASSLELREQYF.

The rearrangement links TRBV11-3 to TRBJ2-1; the match to TRBD1 covers 8 bases. V was clipped by 1 base and J by 9 bases; unmatched bases: 5. Germline V CDR1 and CDR2: SGHNT, YENEEA. This CDR3 has 14 amino acids. In nucleotides, the CDR3 is TGTGCCAGCAGCTTAGTACAGGGGGTTGGTGAGCAGTTCTTC. This encodes CASSLVQGVGEQFF.

The chain joins TRBV7-2 to TRBJ2-2; D is possibly TRBD2 (6 bases). V was pared by 4 bases and J by 1 base, with 7 bases between. This CDR3 comprises 14 residues. CDR1 and CDR2 (germline): SGHTA, FQGNSA. The CDR3 sequence: CASSWRGNTGELFF. In nucleotides, the CDR3 is TGTGCCAGCAGCTGGAGGGGGAACACCGGGGAGCTGTTTTTT.

This sequence joins TRBV30 and TRBJ1-5, with 10 bases aligning to TRBD1. Germline V lookup: CDR1 GTSNPN, CDR2 SVGIG (reference sequence). The CDR3 consists of 15 residues. V trimming: 5 bases; J trimming: 6 bases; junction bases outside the gene matches: 10. CDR3 DNA sequence: TGTGCCTGGTCTCCCCGGGACAGGGGCTTTCAGCCCCAGCATTTT. It is translated as CAWSPRDRGFQPQHF.

The CDR3 DNA sequence: TGTGCCAGCAGCCCTCACCGAGCAAACACTGAAGCTTTCTTT. Protein product: CASSPHRANTEAFF. The genes are TRBV7-2 and TRBJ1-1; no firm D call. This CDR3 has 14 residues. V was pared by 5 bases and J by 2 bases, with 12 bases between. Germline V gives CDR1 SGHTA, CDR2 FQGNSA.

The DNA for the CDR3 is TGTGCCAGCAGTTACGGGGGGGCTCGCACCGGGGAGCTGTTTTTT. This encodes CASSYGGARTGELFF. The chain carries TRBV6-5 and TRBJ2-2, with D possibly being TRBD2 (7 bases). The CDR3 covers 15 residues. Deletions cut 2 bases from V and 4 bases from J, with 11 bases between. CDR1 and CDR2 (germline): MNHEY, SVGAGI.

The V and J genes are TRBV19 and TRBJ2-3, with TRBD1 matching 11 bases. Germline loops: CDR1 LNHDA, CDR2 SQIVND (reference sequence). Trimming at V came to 7 bases and at J to 4 bases, leaving 4 bases not matched to a gene. The CDR3 runs to 14 residues. CDR3 in amino acids: CASMDRGRADTQYF. The CDR3 region has the DNA TGTGCCAGTATGGACAGGGGGCGCGCAGATACGCAGTATTTT.

The chain employs TRBV19 and TRBJ2-1; 8 bases are a match to TRBD2. With 11 bases clipped from V and 7 bases from J, the junction kept 16 bases outside the gene matches. The CDR3 covers 15 residues. CDR1 is LNHDA and CDR2 is SQIVND in the germline V gene (reference sequence). The DNA for the CDR3 is TGTGCCTCAACTCCGGGAGCCGGGGGGGCAAATGAGCAGTTCTTC. Translation gives CASTPGAGGANEQFF.

The chain joins TRBV27 to TRBJ2-3; D unclear. V shed 5 bases and J shed 5 bases, with 8 bases lying between them. This CDR3 has 12 residues. The V gene's germline CDR1 is MNHEY and CDR2 SMNVEV (reference sequence). The CDR3 reads CASSGIQDTQYF. In DNA, the CDR3 is TGTGCCAGCAGTGGCATCCAAGATACGCAGTATTTT.

J is TRBJ2-3 and V is TRBV9; D is uncertain. The V gene lost 0 bases and the J gene lost 5 bases, with 10 bases spanning the gap. This CDR3 spans 14 amino acids. Per germline, CDR1 SGDLS and CDR2 YYNGEE. The CDR3 DNA follows: TGTGCCAGCAGCGTAGAAGAGCGAGAAGATACGCAGTATTTT. Translation: CASSVEEREDTQYF.

The gene calls are TRBV9 and TRBJ1-2, with 8 bases aligning to TRBD1. The CDR3 is 14 amino acids. Germline assignment: CDR1 SGDLS and CDR2 YYNGEE. V lost 3 bases to trimming and J lost 4 bases; unmatched junction nucleotides: 5. The CDR3 DNA follows: TGTGCCAGCAGCGGGACAGGGAACGGCTATGGCTACACCTTC. Translating it yields CASSGTGNGYGYTF.

In this sample, this clone turned up a few times. The chain couples TRBV29-1 to TRBJ1-3, with no clear D. With 4 bases removed from V and 0 bases from J, the gap between germline ends came to 13 bases. The CDR3 extends over 15 amino acids. The germline V gene has CDR1 SQVTM and CDR2 ANQGSEA. The CDR3 DNA reads TGCAGCGTTGTTGGCGGATCTAACTCTGGAAACACCATATATTTT. Its protein product is CSVVGGSNSGNTIYF.

The V call is TRBV6-6, the J call TRBJ1-2; 7 nucleotides agree with TRBD1. This CDR3 has 14 residues. V lost 2 bases and J lost 3; bases outside the gene matches: 3. Germline loops: CDR1 MNHNY, CDR2 SVGAGI (reference sequence). Here the CDR3 DNA reads TGTGCCAGCAGTTACGCTGACAGGGACTATGGCTACACCTTC. Translation gives CASSYADRDYGYTF.

Comments on this clone: One end of the junction fails to match germline, which may point to a read error. J is TRBJ1-3 and V is TRBV7-9; no clear D. Germline V gene lookup returns CDR1 SEHNR and CDR2 FQNEAQ (reference sequence). The CDR3 runs to 14 residues. The CDR3 DNA sequence: TGTTCCAGCAGCTTACCAGAAGCTGGAAACACCATATATTTT. Translation gives CSSSLPEAGNTIYF.

This rearrangement joins TRBV5-6 to TRBJ1-2; D may be TRBD1 (5 bases). V lost 4 bases and J lost 4, with 11 bases in between. The length of the CDR3 is 13 residues. Germline-derived CDR1 and CDR2 are SGHDT and YYEEEE. CDR3 in DNA: TGTGCCAGCAGCCCCCGCGGGGGCTATGGCTACACCTTC. Amino acids: CASSPRGGYGYTF.

This clone was seen once. The gene calls are TRBV19 and TRBJ1-2, with D unclear. Deletions cut 5 bases from V and 3 bases from J, with 16 bases between. CDR3 length: 15 amino acids. Germline CDR1 LNHDA, CDR2 SQIVND (reference sequence). This CDR3 is CASSAPGKSDYGYTF. DNA for the CDR3: TGTGCCAGTAGTGCCCCGGGGAAGTCAGACTATGGCTACACCTTC.

The gene calls are TRBV5-1 and TRBJ2-1; weak D call: TRBD2 (5 bases). The V end was cut by 4 bases, the J end by 8 bases, with 16 bases between. The CDR3 loop spans 14 amino acids. Germline lookup yields CDR1 SGHRS and CDR2 YFSETQ. The CDR3 coding sequence is TGCGCCAGCAGCCCTAGCACCCAAATGGATGAGCAGTTCTTC. It specifies CASSPSTQMDEQFF.

The chain links TRBV7-8 to TRBJ2-7; 11 bases are shared with TRBD2. The CDR3 is 17 residues long. V shed 1 base and J 3 bases; nucleotides not matched to a gene: 8. From germline, CDR1 is SGHVS and CDR2 FQNEAQ. The CDR3 region is CASSLGVSSGGNYEQYF. CDR3 coding DNA: TGTGCCAGCAGCTTAGGCGTTTCTAGCGGGGGGAACTACGAGCAGTACTTC.

This chain joins TRBV28 and TRBJ2-7, with a tentative D call TRBD1 (6 bases). The ends were cut back, 1 base at V and 3 bases at J, with 10 bases in the middle. The CDR3 sequence is 14 residues long. Germline values: CDR1 MDHEN, CDR2 SYDVKM. The CDR3: CASSLFGQFYEQYF. DNA for the CDR3: TGTGCCAGCAGTTTATTTGGACAGTTCTACGAGCAGTACTTC.